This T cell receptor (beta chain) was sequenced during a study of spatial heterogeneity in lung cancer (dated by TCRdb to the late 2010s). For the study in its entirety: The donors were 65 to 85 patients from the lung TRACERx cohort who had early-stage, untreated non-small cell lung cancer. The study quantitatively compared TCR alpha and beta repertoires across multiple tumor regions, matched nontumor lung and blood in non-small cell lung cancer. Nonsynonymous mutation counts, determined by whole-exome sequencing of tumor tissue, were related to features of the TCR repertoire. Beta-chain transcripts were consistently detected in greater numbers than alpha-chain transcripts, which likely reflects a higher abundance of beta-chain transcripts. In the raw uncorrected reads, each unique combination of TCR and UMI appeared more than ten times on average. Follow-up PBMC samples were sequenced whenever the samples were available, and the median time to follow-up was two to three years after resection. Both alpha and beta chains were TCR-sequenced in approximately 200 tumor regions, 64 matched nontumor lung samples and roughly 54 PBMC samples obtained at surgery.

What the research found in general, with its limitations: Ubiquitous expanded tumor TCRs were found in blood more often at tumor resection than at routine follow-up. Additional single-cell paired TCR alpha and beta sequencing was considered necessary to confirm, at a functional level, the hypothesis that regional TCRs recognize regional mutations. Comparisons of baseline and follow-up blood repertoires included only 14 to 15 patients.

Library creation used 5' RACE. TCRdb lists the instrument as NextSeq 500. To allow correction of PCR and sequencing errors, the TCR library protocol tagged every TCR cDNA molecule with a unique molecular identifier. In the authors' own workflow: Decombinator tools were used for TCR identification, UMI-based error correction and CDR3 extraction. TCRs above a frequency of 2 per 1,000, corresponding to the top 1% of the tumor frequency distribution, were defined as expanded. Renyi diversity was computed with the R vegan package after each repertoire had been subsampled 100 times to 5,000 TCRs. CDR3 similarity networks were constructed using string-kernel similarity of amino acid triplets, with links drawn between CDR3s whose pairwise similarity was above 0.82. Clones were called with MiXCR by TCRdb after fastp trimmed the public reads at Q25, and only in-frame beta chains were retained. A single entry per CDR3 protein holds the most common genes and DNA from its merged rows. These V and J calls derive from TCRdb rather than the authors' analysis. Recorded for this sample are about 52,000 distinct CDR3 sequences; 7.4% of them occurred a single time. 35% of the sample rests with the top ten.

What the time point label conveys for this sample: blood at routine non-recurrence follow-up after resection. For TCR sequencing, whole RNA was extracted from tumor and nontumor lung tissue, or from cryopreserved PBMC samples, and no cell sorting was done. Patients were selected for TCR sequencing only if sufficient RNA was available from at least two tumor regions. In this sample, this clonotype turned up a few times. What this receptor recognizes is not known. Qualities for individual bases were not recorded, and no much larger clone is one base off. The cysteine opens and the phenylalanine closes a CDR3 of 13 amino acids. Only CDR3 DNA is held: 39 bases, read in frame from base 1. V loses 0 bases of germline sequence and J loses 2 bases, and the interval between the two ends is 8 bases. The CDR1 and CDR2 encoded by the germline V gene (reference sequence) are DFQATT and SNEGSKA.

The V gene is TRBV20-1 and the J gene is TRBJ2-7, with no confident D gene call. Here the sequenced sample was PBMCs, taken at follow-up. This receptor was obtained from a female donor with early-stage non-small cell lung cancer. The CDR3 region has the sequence CSARDPKAYEQYF. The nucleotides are TGCAGTGCTAGAGACCCGAAGGCCTACGAGCAGTACTTC.